The T cell receptor (beta chain) described here comes from a study of neurological immune-mediated disorders. The germline CDR1 and CDR2 sequences are MNHEY and SVGEGT. There are 14 residues in the CDR3. Deletions cut 7 bases from V and 2 bases from J, with 12 bases between. The cDNA came from 5'RACE with 10-nucleotide random UMIs. MiXCR was run by TCRdb on the 5' RACE reads, yielding one entry per CDR3 protein. Among tens of thousands of distinct CDR3 sequences listed, 3% to 4.5% were seen once. This clonotype was seen ten or more times. The receptor was derived from a woman aged 45 to 65 with multiple sclerosis. Input material: PBMCs. V and J are TRBV6-2 or TRBV6-3 and TRBJ1-5; a weak D match, TRBD1 (6 bases). The CDR3 region is CASTWRQGNQPQHF. In DNA form, the CDR3 reads TGTGCCAGCACCTGGAGACAGGGCAATCAGCCCCAGCATTTT.